This T cell receptor beta chain is from a study of shared clonotypes between healthy human individuals. Whole-study findings and limits: A reduction in generation probabilities was seen for non-shared clonotypes relative to those shared by all four donors.

The run depth of the assay was deep. Assay: immunoSEQ multiplex PCR; the TCRdb copy retains only in-frame clones and omits some. The data contain a few million clones, approximately 95% of them seen just once; the ten biggest clones take up roughly 0.36%. Turning to this clone: Its specificity is not known.

The germline V gene has CDR1 MNHEY and CDR2 SMNVEV (reference sequence). This CDR3 has 15 residues. V gave up 9 bases and J gave up 2 bases; unmatched junction bases: 10. This receptor was identified in a man aged 18 to 29 in good health. Some clones in this sample may be carry-over from other donors' samples. The sample comprised naive CD4+ T cells from PBMCs. Specified subset: CD45RA+ positively selected. The chain is built from TRBV27 and TRBJ1-5, with 7 bases that match TRBD1. In DNA form, the CDR3 reads TGTGCCAGTTGGCCGAACGACAGGGGCAATCAGCCCCAGCATTTT. The encoded protein is CASWPNDRGNQPQHF.